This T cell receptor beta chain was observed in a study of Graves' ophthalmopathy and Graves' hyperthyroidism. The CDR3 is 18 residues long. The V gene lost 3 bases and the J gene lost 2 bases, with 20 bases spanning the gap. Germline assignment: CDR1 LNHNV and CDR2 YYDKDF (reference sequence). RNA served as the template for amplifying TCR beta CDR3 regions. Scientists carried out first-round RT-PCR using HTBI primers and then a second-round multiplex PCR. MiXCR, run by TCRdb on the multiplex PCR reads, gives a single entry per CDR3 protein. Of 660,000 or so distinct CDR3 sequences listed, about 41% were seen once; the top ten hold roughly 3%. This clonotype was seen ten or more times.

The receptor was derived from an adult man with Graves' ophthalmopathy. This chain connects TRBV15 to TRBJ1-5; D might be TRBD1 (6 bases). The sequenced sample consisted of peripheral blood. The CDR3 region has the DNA TGTGCCACCAGCAGGGGGTGGGGGGGGCGAGAAGGCAATCAGCCCCAGCATTTT. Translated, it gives CATSRGWGGREGNQPQHF.